The rows below give T cell receptor beta chains drawn from one sample of a study of CD8 T cells in ankylosing spondylitis. TCRdb re-called the 5' RACE reads through MiXCR, storing one row per CDR3 protein. The sample lists approximately 260,000 distinct CDR3 sequences, 18% seen once, with over 25% in the top ten. Sample: blood, either unsorted or a sorted T cell fraction (not recorded which). These receptors came from a male donor with ankylosing spondylitis or in good health (not recorded which). Both conserved end residues are part of each CDR3. D genes are given only for firm matches. Clone size is shown for a subset of rows, as once, few, many or a class of expanded clone.

v_call	d_call	clone_size	cdr3_aa
TRBV6-4	-	few	CASSGGWDLGYNQPQHF
TRBV29-1	-	few	CSVGHSYETQYF
TRBV29-1	-	many	CSVEGAFRVGETQYF
TRBV4-3	TRBD2	few	CASSPGLGRLDTQYF
TRBV29-1	-	many	CSVESSYEQYF
TRBV6-2/TRBV6-3	-	few	CASSPWASPSEQYF
TRBV10-2	-	-	CASRDKTYEQYF
TRBV15	TRBD1	few	CATSSQGDRVDTGELFF
TRBV6-5	TRBD1	few	CASSYSMGQGNNEQFF
TRBV29-1	-	few	CSVEFPDGTGELFF
TRBV5-1	-	-	CASSLSPLGGIEQYF
TRBV12-3/TRBV12-4	-	few	CASSLATTSTDTQYF
TRBV28	-	many	CASSLLIGSNTGELFF
TRBV27	TRBD2	-	CASIPDGLAGWVPYNEQFF
TRBV7-8	-	few	CASSLVRPGGNEQFF
TRBV7-6	TRBD2	few	CASSRDLAGGPDTDTQYF
TRBV6-1	TRBD1	-	CASSAPTGASNQPQHF
TRBV9	-	-	CASMGPHYGYTF
TRBV4-1	TRBD1	-	CASSQWDRGDQPQHF
TRBV24-1	-	few	CATRPTDTNTGELFF
TRBV6-6	TRBD1	-	CASSMTGLETQYF
TRBV27	TRBD2	few	CASSQGTSGSNEQFF
TRBV2	-	once	CASSETSQDTQYF
TRBV4-2	-	few	CASSQVIEDWETQYF
TRBV7-2	-	-	CASSVINRAKEQFF
TRBV7-8	TRBD1	-	CASSLQAIDRERFMNTEAFF
TRBV4-1	-	few	CASSQGRSPEQFF
TRBV5-1	-	many	CASRERGGFNEQFF
TRBV29-1	-	-	CSTRQNYEQYF
TRBV12-5	-	-	CASGLVRGDGELFF
TRBV7-9	-	-	CASSSPVKLTSYEQYF
TRBV11-2	-	few	CASSLVVWTENSNQPQHF
TRBV20-1	TRBD2	-	CSARELAATWEQFF
TRBV20-1	TRBD1	few	CSAERRGPSYEQYF
TRBV15	-	-	CATSSPGGSQPQHF
TRBV6-2/TRBV6-3	-	-	CASSYLQSTYNEQFF
TRBV7-2	TRBD2	once	CASSSSSGRAYNEQFF
TRBV6-2/TRBV6-3	TRBD2	-	CASTPLAGSYNEQFF
TRBV21-1	-	few	CASSKAVGQGLVHHEQYF
TRBV4-1	-	few	CASSITEVGFGEQFF
TRBV29-1	TRBD1	few	CSVVDRGEQYF
TRBV28	-	few	CASSSGATSTDTQYF
TRBV5-1	TRBD2	-	CASSLETSFEQYF
TRBV27	TRBD2	few	CASSKTSGRVSSYNEQFF
TRBV4-3	-	many	CASSQAWQGNTEAFF
TRBV4-1	-	many	CASSQEYLPSYEQYF
TRBV4-2	-	-	CASSDRGTSEKLFF
TRBV14	TRBD2	-	CASSQGSGSAFEQYF
TRBV20-1	TRBD1	few	CSARKRGQGSVTQYF